This TCR beta chain was obtained from a study of human thymus T cells. Thymus specimens were resections from corrective heart surgery. The table came from immunoSEQ multiplex PCR; TCRdb's copy has only in-frame clones and leaves some out. The table lists about 130,000 clones, about 94% of them singletons. The CDR3 consists of 14 residues. The sequencing input was thymus tissue. This chain joins TRBV21-1 and TRBJ1-2; the DNA was not used to check the table's D call, TRBD1. TRBV21-1 is described as a pseudogene. The TCR was taken from a boy less than two years old with a congenital heart defect but otherwise immunologically healthy. Here the CDR3 DNA reads TGTGCCAGCCCCCAGGGGGGAAAGGGCTATGGCTACACCTTC. It yields the protein CASPQGGKGYGYTF.